This TCR beta chain was captured by sequencing in a study of neurological immune-mediated disorders. This CDR3 is built from 15 residues. CDR1 and CDR2 from the germline V gene are MNHEY and SVGEGT. This clonotype was counted a single time. Its antigen is unidentified. Germline and junction disagree at one end, which may indicate a read error. As for the cDNA, it was generated by 5'RACE with 10-nucleotide random UMIs. TCRdb analysed the 5' RACE reads with MiXCR anew, one entry per CDR3 protein. The sample records roughly 53,000 distinct CDR3 sequences, more than 7% being singletons. The study, taken as a whole, reports: Across subjects, no CDR3 amino acid sequence appeared in expanded clones of more than one subject, a finding that suggested private repertoires in all groups.

Time point indicated: longitudinal time-point 3. This clonotype was obtained from a middle-aged woman in good health. The sample taken for sequencing was PBMCs. The chain combines TRBV6-2 or TRBV6-3 with TRBJ2-4; TRBD2 matches 7 bases. The CDR3 region has the DNA TGTGCCAACAGTTATATGCGGGAGTGGGAAAACATTCAGTACTTC. Encoded protein: CANSYMREWENIQYF.